These 9 T cell receptor beta chains were all obtained from the same sample, sequenced in a study of Ad26.COV2.S vaccination and SARS-CoV-2 variants. Sequencing was performed with immunoSEQ multiplex PCR; in TCRdb, only in-frame clones are kept and a portion is missing. Counted here are 380,000 or so clones, about 89% occurring once; the ten biggest clones make up roughly 5%. Treatment specified: roughly 18 received Ad26.COV2.S at low or high dose, single or two shots; roughly 5 received placebo; per-sample allocation not given. Vaccine and placebo recipients were sampled on day 63 after the first injection. Sequenced here: peripheral blood, sampled in a trial of Ad26.COV2.S vaccine versus placebo. Receptors originate from a person between 18 and 60 years old who received the Ad26.COV2.S COVID-19 vaccine or a placebo.

V and J are TRBV7-2 and TRBJ2-3; 8 positions match TRBD2. V dropped 2 bases and J dropped 2; count of bases not matched to a gene: 6. The germline V gene has CDR1 SGHTA and CDR2 FQGNSA. This CDR3 contains 16 residues. In nucleotides, the CDR3 is TGTGCCAGCAGCTTAAGGACGGGGGGGGTCACAGATACGCAGTATTTT. It is translated as CASSLRTGGVTDTQYF.

The CDR3 DNA reads as TGTGCCAGCAGCCAATTCACAGGAGGCAATGAGCAGTTCTTC. Its translation: CASSQFTGGNEQFF. The chain employs TRBV3-1 (or the pseudogene TRBV3-2) and TRBJ2-1; perhaps D is TRBD1 or TRBD2 (5 bases each). Trimming left V 2 bases short and J 6 bases short, with 11 bases between. Germline lookup yields CDR1 LGHDT and CDR2 YNNKEL (reference sequence). The CDR3 has 14 residues.

This chain uses TRBV2 with TRBJ2-1, with D possibly matching TRBD1 (6 bases). Looked up from germline, CDR1 is SNHLY and CDR2 is FYNNEI. The germline V and J ends were trimmed by 6 bases and 4 bases, with 10 bases remaining between them. This CDR3 is built from 13 residues. The CDR3 loop is CASRLDRYNEQFF. DNA of the CDR3: TGTGCCAGCAGATTGGACAGATACAATGAGCAGTTCTTC.

This sequence joins TRBV24-1 and TRBJ2-5; TRBD2 might be the D (7 bases). The CDR3 totals 13 residues. V dropped 3 bases and J dropped 4 bases, with 8 bases sitting between them. Germline CDR1 KGHDR, CDR2 SFDVKD. CDR3 nucleotide sequence: TGTGCCACCAGTGATAGGGGGGGAGAGACCCAGTACTTC. This codes for CATSDRGGETQYF.

The chain links TRBV5-6 to TRBJ1-1, with D possibly TRBD1 on 5 matching bases. CDR1 SGHDT and CDR2 YYEEEE come from the germline V gene. The CDR3 is 14 residues long. With 4 bases removed from V and 5 bases from J, the gap between germline ends came to 15 bases. The CDR3 here is CASSERLRGTEAFF. CDR3 DNA: TGTGCCAGCAGCGAGAGGTTGCGGGGGACTGAAGCTTTCTTT.

The chain uses TRBV29-1 and TRBJ2-1, with TRBD2 identical over 9 bases. This CDR3 has 16 amino acids. In germline, CDR1 is SQVTM, CDR2 ANQGSEA. V was clipped by 2 bases and J by 3 bases; unmatched bases: 8. The CDR3 DNA is TGCAGCGTTGAATGGTTAGCGGGAGAGGACTACAATGAGCAGTTCTTC. It encodes CSVEWLAGEDYNEQFF.

The chain joins TRBV6-5 to TRBJ1-2; 7 bases agree with TRBD1. V dropped 8 bases and J dropped 0; count of bases not matched to a gene: 9. The V gene's germline CDR1 is MNHEY and CDR2 SVGAGI. The CDR3 contains 15 residues. CDR3 in DNA: TGTGCCAGCCATGGGACAGCGCGAGCTAACTATGGCTACACCTTC. Its protein is CASHGTARANYGYTF.

The V gene is TRBV7-9, the J gene TRBJ2-7; TRBD2 aligns across 7 bases. The junction had 1 base not matched to a gene; V was cut back by 3 bases and J by 2 bases. The CDR3 loop spans 13 amino acids. Germline loops: CDR1 SEHNR, CDR2 FQNEAQ (reference sequence). The CDR3 reads CASSFGTTYEQYF. Written as DNA, the CDR3 is TGTGCCAGCAGCTTCGGGACTACCTACGAGCAGTACTTC.

This clone was observed a few times. The chain is built from TRBV5-6 and TRBJ2-6; 10 bases agree with TRBD1. This CDR3 comprises 18 residues. CDR1 is SGHDT, CDR2 YYEEEE, per germline. Unmatched junction bases numbered 10, after V lost 5 bases and J lost 2 bases. This chain's CDR3 is CASRAGTGVIAGANVLTF. CDR3 nucleotide sequence: TGTGCCAGCAGGGCCGGGACAGGGGTCATTGCTGGGGCCAACGTCCTGACTTTC.